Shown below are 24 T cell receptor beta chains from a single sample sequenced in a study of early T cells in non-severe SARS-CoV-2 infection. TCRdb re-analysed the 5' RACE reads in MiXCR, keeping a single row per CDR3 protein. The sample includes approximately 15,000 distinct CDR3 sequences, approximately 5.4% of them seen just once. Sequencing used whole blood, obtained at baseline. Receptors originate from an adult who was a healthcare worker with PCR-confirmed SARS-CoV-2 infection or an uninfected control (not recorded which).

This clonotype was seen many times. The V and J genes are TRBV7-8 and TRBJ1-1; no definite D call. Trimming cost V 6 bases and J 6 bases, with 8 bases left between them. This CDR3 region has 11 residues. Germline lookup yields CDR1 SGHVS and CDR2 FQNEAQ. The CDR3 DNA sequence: TGTGCCAGCAGTCCGAAGTCTGAAGCTTTCTTT. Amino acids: CASSPKSEAFF.

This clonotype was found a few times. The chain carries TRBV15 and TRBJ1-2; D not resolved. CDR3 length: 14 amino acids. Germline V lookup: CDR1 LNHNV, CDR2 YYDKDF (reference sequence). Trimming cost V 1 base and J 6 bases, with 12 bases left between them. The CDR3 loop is CATSRAAAVDGYTF. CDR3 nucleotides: TGTGCCACCAGCAGAGCAGCGGCTGTAGATGGCTACACCTTC.

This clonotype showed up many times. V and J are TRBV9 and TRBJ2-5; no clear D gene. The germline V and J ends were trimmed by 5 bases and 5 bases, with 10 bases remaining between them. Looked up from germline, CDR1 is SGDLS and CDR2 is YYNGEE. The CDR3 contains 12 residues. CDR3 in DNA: TGTGCCAGCAGTGCCAGTTGGGAGACCCAGTACTTC. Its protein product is CASSASWETQYF.

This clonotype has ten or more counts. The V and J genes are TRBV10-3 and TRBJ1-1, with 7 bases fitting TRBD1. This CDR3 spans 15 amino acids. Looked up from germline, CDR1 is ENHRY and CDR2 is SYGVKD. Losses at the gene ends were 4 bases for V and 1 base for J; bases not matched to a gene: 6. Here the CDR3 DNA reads TGTGCCATCAGTGGACAGGGTGGATGGAACACTGAAGCTTTCTTT. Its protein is CAISGQGGWNTEAFF.

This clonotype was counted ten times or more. CDR3 DNA: TGTGCCAGCAGCACGCCGGGACCCCCGGGCGGTGAGCAGTTCTTC. Translation: CASSTPGPPGGEQFF. The V call is TRBV7-3, the J call TRBJ2-1; possibly TRBD1 or TRBD2 for D (5 bases each). V was clipped by 5 bases and J by 9 bases, with 20 bases between them. CDR1 is SGHTA, CDR2 FQGTGA, per germline. There are 15 residues in the CDR3.

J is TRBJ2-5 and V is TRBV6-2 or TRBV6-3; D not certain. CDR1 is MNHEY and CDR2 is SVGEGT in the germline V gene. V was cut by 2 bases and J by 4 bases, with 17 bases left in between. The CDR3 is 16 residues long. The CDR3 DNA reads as TGTGCCAGCAGTTACCCCCCTGAGTGGGATGGAGAGACCCAGTACTTC. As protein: CASSYPPEWDGETQYF.

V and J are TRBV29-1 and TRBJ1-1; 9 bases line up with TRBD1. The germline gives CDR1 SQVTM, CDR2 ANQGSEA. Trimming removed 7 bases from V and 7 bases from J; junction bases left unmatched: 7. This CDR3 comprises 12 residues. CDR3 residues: CSDKDRGDEAFF. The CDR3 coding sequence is TGCAGCGATAAGGACAGGGGCGATGAAGCTTTCTTT. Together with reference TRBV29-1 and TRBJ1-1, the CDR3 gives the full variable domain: SAVISQKPSRDICQRGTSLTIQCQVDSQVTMMFWYRQQPGQSLTLIATANQGSEATYESGFVIDKFPISRPNLTFSTLTVSNMSPEDSSIYLCSDKDRGDEAFFGQGTRLTVV.

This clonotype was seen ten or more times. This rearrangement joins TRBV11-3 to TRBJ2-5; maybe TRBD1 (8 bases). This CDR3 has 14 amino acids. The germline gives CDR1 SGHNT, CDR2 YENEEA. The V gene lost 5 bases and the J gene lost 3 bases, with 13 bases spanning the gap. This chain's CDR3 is CASSGTGGEETQYF. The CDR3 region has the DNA TGTGCCAGCAGCGGCACAGGGGGGGAAGAGACCCAGTACTTC.

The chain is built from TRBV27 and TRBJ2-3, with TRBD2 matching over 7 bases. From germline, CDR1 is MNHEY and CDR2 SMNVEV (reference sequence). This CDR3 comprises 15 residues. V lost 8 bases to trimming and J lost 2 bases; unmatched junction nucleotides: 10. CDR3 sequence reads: CASGRAGELTDTQYF. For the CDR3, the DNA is TGTGCCAGCGGCCGGGCGGGGGAACTCACAGATACGCAGTATTTT.

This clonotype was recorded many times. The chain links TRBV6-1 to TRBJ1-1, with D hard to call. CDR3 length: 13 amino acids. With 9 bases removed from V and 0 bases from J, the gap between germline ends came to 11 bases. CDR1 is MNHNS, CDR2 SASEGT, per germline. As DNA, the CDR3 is TGTGCCAGTTTAATTGACATGAACACTGAAGCTTTCTTT. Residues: CASLIDMNTEAFF.

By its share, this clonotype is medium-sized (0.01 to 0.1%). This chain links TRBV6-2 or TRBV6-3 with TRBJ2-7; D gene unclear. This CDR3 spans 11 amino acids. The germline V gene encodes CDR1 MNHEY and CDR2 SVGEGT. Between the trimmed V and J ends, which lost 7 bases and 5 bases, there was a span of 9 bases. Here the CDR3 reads CASTSSHEQYF. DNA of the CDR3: TGTGCCAGCACCTCGTCCCACGAGCAGTACTTC.

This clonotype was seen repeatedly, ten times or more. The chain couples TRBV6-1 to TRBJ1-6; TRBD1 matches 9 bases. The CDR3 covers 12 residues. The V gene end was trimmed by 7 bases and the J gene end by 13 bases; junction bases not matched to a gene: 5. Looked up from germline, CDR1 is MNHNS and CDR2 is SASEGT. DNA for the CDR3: TGTGCCAGCATTGACACAGGGGGCCCCCTCCACTTT. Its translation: CASIDTGGPLHF.

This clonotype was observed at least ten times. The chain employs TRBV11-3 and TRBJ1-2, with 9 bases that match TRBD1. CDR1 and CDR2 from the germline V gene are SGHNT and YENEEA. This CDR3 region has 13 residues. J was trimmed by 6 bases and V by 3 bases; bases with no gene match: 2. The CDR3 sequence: CASSFTGGDGYTF. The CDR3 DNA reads TGTGCCAGCAGCTTCACAGGGGGCGATGGCTACACCTTC.

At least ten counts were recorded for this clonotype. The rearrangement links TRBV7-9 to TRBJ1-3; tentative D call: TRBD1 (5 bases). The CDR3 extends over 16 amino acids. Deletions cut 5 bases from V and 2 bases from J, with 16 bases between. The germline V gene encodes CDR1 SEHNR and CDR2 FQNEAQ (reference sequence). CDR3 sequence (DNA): TGTGCCAGCAGCCGCGGCGGGACTCTCGCTGGAAACACCATATATTTT. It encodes CASSRGGTLAGNTIYF.

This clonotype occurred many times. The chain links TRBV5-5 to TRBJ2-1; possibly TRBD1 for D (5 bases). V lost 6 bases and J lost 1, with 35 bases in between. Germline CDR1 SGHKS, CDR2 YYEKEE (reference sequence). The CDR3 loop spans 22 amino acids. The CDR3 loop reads CASTSPEDTMGRVGRSYNEQFF. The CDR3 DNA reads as TGTGCCAGCACCTCCCCTGAGGATACTATGGGGCGAGTAGGCAGGTCCTACAATGAGCAGTTCTTC.

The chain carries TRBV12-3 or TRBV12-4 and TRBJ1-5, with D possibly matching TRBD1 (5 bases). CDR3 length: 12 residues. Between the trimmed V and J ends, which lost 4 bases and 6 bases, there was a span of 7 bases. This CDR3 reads CASSSGRQPQHF. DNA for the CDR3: TGTGCCAGCAGTTCGGGGCGTCAGCCCCAGCATTTT.

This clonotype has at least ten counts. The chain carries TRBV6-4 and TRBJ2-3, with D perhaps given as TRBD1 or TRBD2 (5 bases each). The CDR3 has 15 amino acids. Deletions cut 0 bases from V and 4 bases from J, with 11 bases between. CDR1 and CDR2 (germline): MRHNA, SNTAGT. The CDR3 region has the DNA TGTGCCAGCAGTGACTCCAAACTAGGGGCAGATACGCAGTATTTT. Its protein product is CASSDSKLGADTQYF.

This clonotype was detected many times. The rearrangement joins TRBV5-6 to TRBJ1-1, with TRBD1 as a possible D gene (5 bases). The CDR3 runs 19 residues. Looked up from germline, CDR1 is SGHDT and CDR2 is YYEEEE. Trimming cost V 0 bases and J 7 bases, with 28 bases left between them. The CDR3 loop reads CASSLVAGVRYGRQNEAFF. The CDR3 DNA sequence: TGTGCCAGCAGCTTGGTCGCGGGGGTGCGTTACGGGAGGCAGAATGAAGCTTTCTTT.

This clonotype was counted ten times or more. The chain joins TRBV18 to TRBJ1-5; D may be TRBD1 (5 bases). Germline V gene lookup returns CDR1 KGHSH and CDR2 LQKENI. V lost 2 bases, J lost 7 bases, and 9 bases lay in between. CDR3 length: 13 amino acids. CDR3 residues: CASSPKTDQPQHF. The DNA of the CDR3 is TGTGCCAGCTCACCAAAGACAGACCAGCCCCAGCATTTT.

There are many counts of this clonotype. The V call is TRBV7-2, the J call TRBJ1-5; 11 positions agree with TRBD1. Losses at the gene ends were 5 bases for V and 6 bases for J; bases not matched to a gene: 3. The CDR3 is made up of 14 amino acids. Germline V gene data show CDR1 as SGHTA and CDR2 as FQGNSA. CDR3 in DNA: TGTGCCAGCAGCGGACAGGGGGCTTTTCAGCCCCAGCATTTT. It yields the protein CASSGQGAFQPQHF.

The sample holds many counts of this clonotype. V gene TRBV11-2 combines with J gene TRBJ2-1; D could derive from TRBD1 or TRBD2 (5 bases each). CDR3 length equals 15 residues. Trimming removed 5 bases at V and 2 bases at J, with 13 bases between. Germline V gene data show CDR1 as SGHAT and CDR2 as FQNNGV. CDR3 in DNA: TGTGCCAGCAGCCCAGAGGGGTCTACCTACAATGAGCAGTTCTTC. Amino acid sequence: CASSPEGSTYNEQFF.

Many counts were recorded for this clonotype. The CDR3 DNA is TGCAGCTTGGAGACTCGACAGATTGGTCAAGAGACCCAGTACTTC. This encodes CSLETRQIGQETQYF. The chain combines TRBV29-1 with TRBJ2-5, with TRBD1 as a possible D gene (5 bases). The CDR3 length is 15 residues. Germline V gene sequence: CDR1 SQVTM, CDR2 ANQGSEA. V was trimmed by 8 bases and J by 2 bases, leaving 21 bases between them.

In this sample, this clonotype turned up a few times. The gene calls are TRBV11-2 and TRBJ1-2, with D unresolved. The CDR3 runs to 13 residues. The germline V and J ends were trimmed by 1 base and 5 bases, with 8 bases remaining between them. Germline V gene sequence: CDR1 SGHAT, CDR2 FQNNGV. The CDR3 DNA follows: TGTGCCAGCAGCTTAGCAGAGTTGTATGGCTACACCTTC. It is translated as CASSLAELYGYTF.

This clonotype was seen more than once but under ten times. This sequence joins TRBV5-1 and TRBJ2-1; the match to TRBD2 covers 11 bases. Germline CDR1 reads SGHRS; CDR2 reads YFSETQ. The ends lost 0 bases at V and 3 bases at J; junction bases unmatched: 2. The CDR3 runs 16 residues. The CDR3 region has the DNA TGCGCCAGCAGCTTGGTTCTAGCGGGGGGCTACAATGAGCAGTTCTTC. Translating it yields CASSLVLAGGYNEQFF.